The 31 T cell receptor beta chains below all came from one sample that was sequenced in a study of cytomegalovirus exposure and HLA in healthy donors. PCR involved 60 Vbeta and 13 Jbeta primers. Only in-frame clones appear in the TCRdb table, and some are missing; sequencing was by immunoSEQ multiplex PCR. The sample shows 200,000 or so clones, about 88% of them seen only once. Sequenced input: PBMCs. These TCRs come from a girl under three years old in good health and CMV-seronegative.

The chain links TRBV14 to TRBJ2-7; D remains unclear. The V and J ends lost 0 bases and 2 bases respectively, with 8 bases between them. Per the germline V gene, CDR1 is SGHDN and CDR2 is FVKESK. This CDR3 comprises 14 residues. As DNA, the CDR3 is TGTGCCAGCAGCCAAGAGAGAGCCACCTACGAGCAGTACTTC. Protein sequence: CASSQERATYEQYF. Full variable domain (rest looked up from reference TRBV14 and TRBJ2-7): EAGVTQFPSHSVIEKGQTVTLRCDPISGHDNLYWYRRVMGKEIKFLLHFVKESKQDESGMPNNRFLAERTGGTYSTLKVQPAELEDSGVYFCASSQERATYEQYFGPGTRLTVT.

This sequence joins TRBV10-3 and TRBJ2-1; no clear D. The CDR3 loop spans 13 amino acids. In germline, CDR1 is ENHRY, CDR2 SYGVKD. V lost 6 bases, J lost 0 bases, and 6 bases lay in between. CDR3 in DNA: TGTGCCATCAGGACAAACTCCTACAATGAGCAGTTCTTC. This sequence encodes CAIRTNSYNEQFF.

This clone was recorded only once. V usage is TRBV11-2 and J usage is TRBJ2-7; 10 bases align to TRBD2. The CDR3 loop spans 18 amino acids. V lost 0 bases to trimming and J lost 6 bases; unmatched junction nucleotides: 14. In germline, CDR1 is SGHAT, CDR2 FQNNGV. In DNA form, the CDR3 reads TGTGCCAGCAGCTTAGATCTCCTAGCGGGAGACCCGAGGGGCGAGCAGTACTTC. Protein sequence: CASSLDLLAGDPRGEQYF.

CDR3 coding DNA: TGTGCCAGCAGCTTTAGGGGACAGGTTAACACCGGGGAGCTGTTTTTT. Translation gives CASSFRGQVNTGELFF. The chain links TRBV7-6 to TRBJ2-2; 8 bases are shared with TRBD1. Germline V gene sequence: CDR1 SGHVS, CDR2 FNYEAQ. The CDR3 sequence is 16 residues long. V shed 3 bases, J shed 2 bases, and the junction held 5 bases outside the gene matches.

The chain is built from TRBV6-5 and TRBJ2-3, with a weak D call TRBD2 (6 bases). The CDR3 is 14 residues long. CDR1 and CDR2 from the germline V gene are MNHEY and SVGAGI. Between the trimmed V and J ends, which lost 6 bases and 0 bases, there was a span of 10 bases. This chain's CDR3 is CASRAGLSTDTQYF. The CDR3 DNA reads TGTGCCAGCAGGGCGGGACTCAGCACAGATACGCAGTATTTT.

The rearrangement uses TRBV27 and TRBJ1-5; no definite D call. The CDR3 totals 15 residues. V was trimmed by 5 bases and J by 1 base, leaving 12 bases between them. Looked up from germline, CDR1 is MNHEY and CDR2 is SMNVEV (reference sequence). The chain's CDR3 is CASSQIPISNQPQHF. Here the CDR3 DNA reads TGTGCCAGCAGTCAAATCCCTATAAGCAATCAGCCCCAGCATTTT.

The chain links TRBV5-6 to TRBJ2-5; maybe TRBD1 (5 bases). V lost 4 bases, J lost 1 base, and 17 bases lay in between. This CDR3 has 16 residues. In germline, CDR1 is SGHDT, CDR2 YYEEEE. The CDR3 coding sequence is TGTGCCAGCAGCCCCAGGGCGGCCAGGTCCCAAGAGACCCAGTACTTC. Its translation is CASSPRAARSQETQYF. Together with reference TRBV5-6 and TRBJ2-5, the CDR3 gives the full variable domain: DAGVTQSPTHLIKTRGQQVTLRCSPKSGHDTVSWYQQALGQGPQFIFQYYEEEERQRGNFPDRFSGHQFPNYSSELNVNALLLGDSALYLCASSPRAARSQETQYFGPGTRLLVL.

The rearrangement joins TRBV21-1 to TRBJ2-1; the D call of TRBD2 is as the table states it, not checked on the DNA. TRBV21-1 constitutes a pseudogene. This CDR3 comprises 13 residues. This CDR3 is CASSKVRSYEQFF. The CDR3, as DNA: TGTGCCAGCAGCAAAGTAAGGAGTTATGAGCAGTTCTTC.

The chain joins TRBV5-1 to TRBJ2-5, with 9 bases identical to TRBD2. This CDR3 has 18 residues. CDR1 is SGHRS, CDR2 YFSETQ, per germline. The V gene end was trimmed by 1 base and the J gene end by 5 bases; junction bases not matched to a gene: 15. CDR3 in amino acids: CASSLINWREGRAETQYF. The CDR3 region has the DNA TGCGCCAGCAGCTTGATCAATTGGCGGGAGGGAAGAGCGGAGACCCAGTACTTC. Based on the CDR3 plus reference TRBV5-1 and TRBJ2-5, the full variable domain is KAGVTQTPRYLIKTRGQQVTLSCSPISGHRSVSWYQQTPGQGLQFLFEYFSETQRNKGNFPGRFSGRQFSNSRSEMNVSTLELGDSALYLCASSLINWREGRAETQYFGPGTRLLVL.

The gene calls are TRBV2 and TRBJ2-7; D possibly corresponds to TRBD1 (5 bases). This CDR3 has 16 amino acids. Between the trimmed V and J ends, which lost 0 bases and 4 bases, there was a span of 16 bases. The germline CDR1 and CDR2 sequences are SNHLY and FYNNEI. CDR3 nucleotide sequence: TGTGCCAGCAGTGAAGCGGGGCCAGTTACTACTTACGAGCAGTACTTC. It yields the protein CASSEAGPVTTYEQYF.

This sequence joins TRBV30 and TRBJ1-5, with D maybe TRBD1 (5 bases). The CDR3 spans 15 residues. Trimming cost V 3 bases and J 7 bases, with 19 bases left between them. Germline lookup yields CDR1 GTSNPN and CDR2 SVGIG (reference sequence). CDR3 sequence: CAWRVVATRGQPQHF. The DNA for the CDR3 is TGTGCCTGGAGGGTGGTTGCTACAAGGGGACAGCCCCAGCATTTT.

The chain uses TRBV6-4 and TRBJ2-3; D is possibly TRBD2 (5 bases). The V and J ends lost 2 bases and 1 base respectively, with 10 bases between them. Germline V gives CDR1 MRHNA, CDR2 SNTAGT. The CDR3 spans 15 residues. CDR3 protein: CASSDGRLGTDTQYF. CDR3 DNA sequence: TGTGCCAGCAGTGACGGGAGACTTGGCACAGATACGCAGTATTTT.

This clone was detected a few times. V gene TRBV9 combines with J gene TRBJ2-3, with D maybe TRBD2 (5 bases). There are 17 residues in the CDR3. Trimming took off 2 bases at V and 4 bases at J, with 20 bases between the two ends. Germline V gives CDR1 SGDLS, CDR2 YYNGEE. The CDR3 DNA is TGTGCCAGCAGCGTGGCCTCGTCCCGGGATTGGGCAGATACGCAGTATTTT. Translated, it gives CASSVASSRDWADTQYF.

The chain carries TRBV7-6 and TRBJ2-5; 8 bases fit TRBD2. J gave up 4 bases and V 2 bases, and 9 bases lay outside the gene matches. Germline V lookup: CDR1 SGHVS, CDR2 FNYEAQ. CDR3 length: 16 amino acids. This CDR3 is CASSLSAGGRGETQYF. Written as DNA, the CDR3 is TGTGCCAGCAGCTTAAGTGCGGGGGGCAGGGGAGAGACCCAGTACTTC.

The chain joins TRBV9 to TRBJ2-2; D gene ambiguous. Trimming cost V 1 base and J 2 bases, with 9 bases left between them. Germline V gives CDR1 SGDLS, CDR2 YYNGEE. The CDR3 loop spans 15 amino acids. CDR3 coding DNA: TGTGCCAGCAGCGTACGGCAGACAAACACCGGGGAGCTGTTTTTT. Its protein is CASSVRQTNTGELFF. The full variable domain, with the rest looked up from reference TRBV9 and TRBJ2-2, is DSGVTQTPKHLITATGQRVTLRCSPRSGDLSVYWYQQSLDQGLQFLIQYYNGEERAKGNILERFSAQQFPDLHSELNLSSLELGDSALYFCASSVRQTNTGELFFGEGSRLTVL.

This clone was picked up one time. V usage is TRBV6-1 and J usage is TRBJ1-1, with 7 bases aligning to TRBD1. The CDR3 has 15 residues. Germline-derived CDR1 and CDR2 are MNHNS and SASEGT. The junction had 5 bases not matched to a gene; V was cut back by 3 bases and J by 1 base. The CDR3 DNA follows: TGTGCCAGCAGTGATCAGGGGGGAGGGAACACTGAAGCTTTCTTT. Residues: CASSDQGGGNTEAFF.

The gene calls are TRBV19 and TRBJ1-1; D gene ambiguous. CDR3 length equals 13 residues. Trimming pared 1 base from V and 5 bases from J, leaving 8 bases between. Germline lookup yields CDR1 LNHDA and CDR2 SQIVND (reference sequence). CDR3 loop: CASSIGLATEAFF. The CDR3 DNA reads TGTGCCAGTAGTATAGGTCTGGCAACTGAAGCTTTCTTT. Based on the CDR3 plus reference TRBV19 and TRBJ1-1, the full variable domain is DGGITQSPKYLFRKEGQNVTLSCEQNLNHDAMYWYRQDPGQGLRLIYYSQIVNDFQKGDIAEGYSVSREKKESFPLTVTSAQKNPTAFYLCASSIGLATEAFFGQGTRLTVV.

V is TRBV5-6 and J is TRBJ2-5; TRBD2 agrees at 12 bases. Per the germline V gene, CDR1 is SGHDT and CDR2 is YYEEEE. The ends lost 3 bases at V and 2 bases at J; junction bases unmatched: 5. There are 16 residues in the CDR3. For the CDR3, the DNA is TGTGCCAGCAGCTCGACTAGCGGGGGCTGGCAAGAGACCCAGTACTTC. The encoded protein is CASSSTSGGWQETQYF.

The chain couples TRBV7-2 to TRBJ1-3; 7 positions agree with TRBD1. Per germline, CDR1 SGHTA and CDR2 FQGNSA. V lost 0 bases and J lost 4; bases outside the gene matches: 6. The CDR3 is 16 amino acids. CDR3 loop: CASSLAGGALGNTIYF. The CDR3 DNA sequence: TGTGCCAGCAGCTTAGCAGGGGGCGCGCTAGGAAACACCATATATTTT.

V and J are TRBV4-1 and TRBJ2-5; D uncertain. CDR3 size: 15 residues. V lost 0 bases, J lost 1 base, and 9 bases lay in between. CDR1 and CDR2 from the germline V gene are MGHRA and YSYEKL. CDR3: CASSQDANFQETQYF. In DNA, the CDR3 is TGCGCCAGCAGCCAAGATGCTAACTTCCAAGAGACCCAGTACTTC.

The CDR3 DNA reads TGTGCCAGCAGTTACTCGGCGGACTCCTACGAGCAGTACTTC. The encoded protein is CASSYSADSYEQYF. The J gene is TRBJ2-7, the V gene TRBV6-5; D call uncertain. Germline V gene lookup returns CDR1 MNHEY and CDR2 SVGAGI. This CDR3 has 14 residues. V was clipped by 0 bases and J by 0 bases, with 6 bases between them.

The V call is TRBV9, the J call TRBJ2-7, with D tentatively TRBD1 (6 bases). Per the germline V gene, CDR1 is SGDLS and CDR2 is YYNGEE. V gave up 4 bases and J gave up 3 bases, with 14 bases separating them. The CDR3 loop spans 14 amino acids. The CDR3 DNA sequence: TGTGCCAGCAGCCCTCGTGGCAGGGGCTACGAGCAGTACTTC. This translates into CASSPRGRGYEQYF.

In its sample, this clone was seen a few times. The gene calls are TRBV7-8 and TRBJ2-7; TRBD1 is a possible D gene (7 bases). Germline V gives CDR1 SGHVS, CDR2 FQNEAQ. CDR3 length: 18 residues. Trimming removed 1 base from V and 0 bases from J, with 19 bases in between. The CDR3 sequence: CASSLVRGTGDFSYEQYF. The CDR3 DNA reads as TGTGCCAGCAGCTTAGTGCGCGGTACAGGGGACTTCTCCTACGAGCAGTACTTC.

The rearrangement joins TRBV9 to TRBJ2-6; TRBD1 agrees at 9 bases. V trimming: 3 bases; J trimming: 4 bases; junction bases outside the gene matches: 11. Germline V gene data show CDR1 as SGDLS and CDR2 as YYNGEE. This CDR3 comprises 18 residues. The CDR3 region has the DNA TGTGCCAGCAGCGGACTGGGACAGGGAGTCACCGGGGCCAACGTCCTGACTTTC. Amino acids: CASSGLGQGVTGANVLTF.

The rearrangement links TRBV7-2 to TRBJ2-1, with 7 bases aligning to TRBD2. Germline loops: CDR1 SGHTA, CDR2 FQGNSA. The CDR3 is made up of 14 amino acids. The junction had 10 bases not matched to a gene; V was cut back by 5 bases and J by 9 bases. CDR3 sequence (DNA): TGTGCCAGCAGCGCTTGGGGGGGAGAGGGTGAGCAGTTCTTC. Protein sequence: CASSAWGGEGEQFF.

This clone was seen only a few times. The chain couples TRBV15 to TRBJ2-1; 8 positions agree with TRBD2. J lost 1 base, V lost 0 bases, and 11 bases had no gene match. The V gene's germline CDR1 is LNHNV and CDR2 YYDKDF (reference sequence). The CDR3 sequence is 19 residues long. The CDR3 DNA follows: TGTGCCACCAGCAGAGATCCGGGGGGGGCGACCTTTTCCTACAATGAGCAGTTCTTC. Protein sequence: CATSRDPGGATFSYNEQFF. Full variable domain (missing parts from reference TRBV15 and TRBJ2-1): DAMVIQNPRYQVTQFGKPVTLSCSQTLNHNVMYWYQQKSSQAPKLLFHYYDKDFNNEADTPDNFQSRRPNTSFCFLDIRSPGLGDTAMYLCATSRDPGGATFSYNEQFFGPGTRLTVL.

The gene calls are TRBV27 and TRBJ1-4; 10 nucleotides align to TRBD1. Germline V gene data show CDR1 as MNHEY and CDR2 as SMNVEV (reference sequence). The CDR3 totals 16 residues. J lost 3 bases, V lost 8 bases, and 9 bases had no gene match. The CDR3 DNA reads as TGTGCCAGCCTCCCTGCGGACAGGGGGGCTAATGAAAAACTGTTTTTT. Residues: CASLPADRGANEKLFF.

J is TRBJ1-2 and V is TRBV27, with a possible D match to TRBD1 (5 bases). The V and J ends lost 7 bases and 8 bases respectively, with 20 bases between them. Germline loops: CDR1 MNHEY, CDR2 SMNVEV (reference sequence). This CDR3 is 14 amino acids long. The CDR3 DNA reads TGTGCCAGCACTTCTTGGGGGGGGGATCGGGGCTACACCTTC. It yields the protein CASTSWGGDRGYTF.

V usage is TRBV15 and J usage is TRBJ2-3; TRBD2 matches 9 bases. J gave up 0 bases and V 2 bases, and 9 bases lay outside the gene matches. Germline V gene lookup returns CDR1 LNHNV and CDR2 YYDKDF (reference sequence). The CDR3 covers 18 residues. CDR3 coding DNA: TGTGCCACCAGCAGAAAGACAGGAGCGGGGGGTAGCACAGATACGCAGTATTTT. This translates into CATSRKTGAGGSTDTQYF.

The chain combines TRBV11-2 with TRBJ2-3; the D gene is possibly TRBD2 (7 bases). Per the germline V gene, CDR1 is SGHAT and CDR2 is FQNNGV. Trimming left V 8 bases short and J 3 bases short, with 21 bases between. CDR3 length: 16 residues. The DNA for the CDR3 is TGTGCCAGCGGACAGCTTGGGGGGGCCTGGACAGATACGCAGTATTTT. Amino acid sequence: CASGQLGGAWTDTQYF.

The J gene is TRBJ1-4, the V gene TRBV2; D is uncertain. Trimming removed 10 bases from V and 6 bases from J, with 6 bases in between. CDR3 length: 10 amino acids. Per germline, CDR1 SNHLY and CDR2 FYNNEI. Here the CDR3 reads CAIRDEKLFF. The CDR3 DNA is TGTGCCATCCGGGATGAAAAACTGTTTTTT.